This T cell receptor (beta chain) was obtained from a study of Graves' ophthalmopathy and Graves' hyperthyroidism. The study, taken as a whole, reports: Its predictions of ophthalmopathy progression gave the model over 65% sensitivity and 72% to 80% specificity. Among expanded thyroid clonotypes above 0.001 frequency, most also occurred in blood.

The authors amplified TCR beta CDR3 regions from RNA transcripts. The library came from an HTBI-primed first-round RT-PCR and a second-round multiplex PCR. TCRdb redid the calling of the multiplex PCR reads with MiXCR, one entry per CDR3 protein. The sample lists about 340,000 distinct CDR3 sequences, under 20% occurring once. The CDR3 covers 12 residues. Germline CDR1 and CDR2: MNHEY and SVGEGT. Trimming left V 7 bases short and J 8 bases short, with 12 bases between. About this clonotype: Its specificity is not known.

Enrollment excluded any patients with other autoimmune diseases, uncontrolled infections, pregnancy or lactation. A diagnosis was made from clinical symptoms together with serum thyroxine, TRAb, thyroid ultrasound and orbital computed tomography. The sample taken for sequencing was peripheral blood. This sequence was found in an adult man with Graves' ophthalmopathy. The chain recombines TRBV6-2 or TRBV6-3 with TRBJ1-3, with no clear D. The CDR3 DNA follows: TGTGCCAGCACGCCGGAGCCTCACACCATATATTTT. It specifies CASTPEPHTIYF.